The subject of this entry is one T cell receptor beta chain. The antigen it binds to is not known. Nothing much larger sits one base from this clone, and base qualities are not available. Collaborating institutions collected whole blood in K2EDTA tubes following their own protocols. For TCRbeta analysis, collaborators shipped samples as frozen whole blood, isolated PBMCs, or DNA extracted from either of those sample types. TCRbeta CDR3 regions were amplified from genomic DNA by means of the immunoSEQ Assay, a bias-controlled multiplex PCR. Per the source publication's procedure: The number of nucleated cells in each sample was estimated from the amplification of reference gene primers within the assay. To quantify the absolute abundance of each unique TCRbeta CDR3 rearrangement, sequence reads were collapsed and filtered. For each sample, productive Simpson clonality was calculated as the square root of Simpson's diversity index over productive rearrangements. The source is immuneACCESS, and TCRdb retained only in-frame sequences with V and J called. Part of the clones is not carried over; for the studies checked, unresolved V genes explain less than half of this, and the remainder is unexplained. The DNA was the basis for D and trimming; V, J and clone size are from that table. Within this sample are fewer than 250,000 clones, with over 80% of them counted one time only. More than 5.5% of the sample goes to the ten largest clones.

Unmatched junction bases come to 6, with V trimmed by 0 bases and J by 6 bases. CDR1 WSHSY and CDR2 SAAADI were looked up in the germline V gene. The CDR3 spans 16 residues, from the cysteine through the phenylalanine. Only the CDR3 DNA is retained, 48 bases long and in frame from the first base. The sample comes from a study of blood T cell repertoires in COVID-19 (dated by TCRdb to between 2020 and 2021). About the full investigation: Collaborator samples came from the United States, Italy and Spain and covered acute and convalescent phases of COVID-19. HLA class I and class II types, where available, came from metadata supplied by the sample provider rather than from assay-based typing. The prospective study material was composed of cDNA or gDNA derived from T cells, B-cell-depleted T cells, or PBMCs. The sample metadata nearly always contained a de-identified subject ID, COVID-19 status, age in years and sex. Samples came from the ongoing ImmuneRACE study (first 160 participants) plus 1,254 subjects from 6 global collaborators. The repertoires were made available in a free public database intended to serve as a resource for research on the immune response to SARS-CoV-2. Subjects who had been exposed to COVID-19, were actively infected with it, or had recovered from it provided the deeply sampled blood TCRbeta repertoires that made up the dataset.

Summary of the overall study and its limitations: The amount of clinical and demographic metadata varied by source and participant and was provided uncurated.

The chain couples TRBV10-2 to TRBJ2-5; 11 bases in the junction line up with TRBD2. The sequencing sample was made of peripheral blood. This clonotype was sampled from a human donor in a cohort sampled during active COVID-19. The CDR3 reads CASSESGTSGGQTQYF. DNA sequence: TGCGCCAGCAGTGAGTCCGGCACTAGCGGGGGTCAGACCCAGTACTTC.